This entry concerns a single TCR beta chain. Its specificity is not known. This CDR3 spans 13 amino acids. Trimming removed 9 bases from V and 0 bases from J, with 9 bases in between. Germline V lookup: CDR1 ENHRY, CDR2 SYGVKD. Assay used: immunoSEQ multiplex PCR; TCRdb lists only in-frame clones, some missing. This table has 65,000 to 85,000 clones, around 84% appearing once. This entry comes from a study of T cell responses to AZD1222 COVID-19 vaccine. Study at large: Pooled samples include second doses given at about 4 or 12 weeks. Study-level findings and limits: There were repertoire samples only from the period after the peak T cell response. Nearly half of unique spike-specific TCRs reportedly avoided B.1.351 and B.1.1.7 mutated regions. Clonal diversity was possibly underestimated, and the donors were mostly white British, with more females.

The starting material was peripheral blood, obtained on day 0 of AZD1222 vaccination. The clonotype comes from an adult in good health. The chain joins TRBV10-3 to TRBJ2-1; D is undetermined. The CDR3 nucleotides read TGTGCCATAAGCTCGAGCTCCTACAATGAGCAGTTCTTC. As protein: CAISSSSYNEQFF.